This TCR beta chain was recorded in a study of T cell changes during pregnancy in multiple sclerosis. The data were produced by immunoSEQ multiplex PCR, yet TCRdb's version contains in-frame clones alone and is incomplete. Here the sample spans 40,000 to 60,000 clones, 90% being singletons. Looked up from germline, CDR1 is KGHSH and CDR2 is LQKENI. The CDR3 spans 17 residues. V was shortened by 3 bases and J by 1 base, with 18 bases between the two germline ends. V usage is TRBV18 and J usage is TRBJ1-1; D perhaps matches TRBD1 (6 bases). The receptor was isolated from a female donor in good health, enrolled as a control in a pregnancy study. The input for sequencing was peripheral blood, taken in the first trimester of pregnancy. CDR3 bases: TGTGCCAGCTCACCGTACGGGGGGGGGCAGAGGAACACTGAAGCTTTCTTT. This gives the protein CASSPYGGGQRNTEAFF.